This T cell receptor (beta chain) is from a study of cytomegalovirus exposure and HLA in healthy donors. Turning to this clone: Its antigen is unidentified.

General observations from the study: Earlier analysis yielded a pattern in which most TCR beta V segments were productive about 87% or about 30% of the time. Reportedly, TCR beta sequences accurately predicted HLA-A and HLA-B alleles in most subjects.

The CDR3 has 13 amino acids. Trimming stripped 2 bases from V and 7 bases from J, with 11 bases between. Germline values: CDR1 SNHLY, CDR2 FYNNEI. Use of 60 Vbeta and 13 Jbeta primers characterized the PCR. Assay: immunoSEQ multiplex PCR; the TCRdb copy retains only in-frame clones and omits some. The data show roughly 120,000 clones, about 76% seen once. The sequence was obtained from a man aged 35 to 55 in good health and CMV-seropositive. V and J are TRBV2 and TRBJ1-2, with D tentatively TRBD1 (5 bases). Source material: PBMCs. The chain's CDR3 is CASSELRGSGYTF. As DNA, the CDR3 is TGTGCCAGCAGTGAACTTAGGGGTTCTGGCTACACCTTC.